Listed below are T cell receptor beta chains from one sample, sequenced in a study of blood T cell repertoires in COVID-19. Measured with immunoSEQ multiplex PCR; TCRdb has only the in-frame clones, and not every one. The sample includes some 140,000 clones, about 80% of them seen just once. Sequencing was performed on peripheral blood. These receptors were taken from a woman aged 60-70 years with acute or convalescent COVID-19. CDR3s include the opening cysteine and the closing phenylalanine or tryptophan. The D gene is left open where the match is weak. Only part of the rows carry a size: once, few, many, or a class if the clone is expanded.

d_call: .
clone_size: .
v_call: TRBV5-4
j_call: TRBJ1-2
cdr3_nt: TGTGCCAGCAGTCTTGGGGGGGGACATCGGACGGGCTATGGCTACACCTTC
cdr3_aa: CASSLGGGHRTGYGYTF

d_call: .
clone_size: .
v_call: TRBV3-1/TRBV3-2
j_call: TRBJ1-1
cdr3_nt: TGTGCCAGCAGCCCCGGACAGTTTCCGGAGGCTTTCTTT
cdr3_aa: CASSPGQFPEAFF

d_call: TRBD1
clone_size: few
v_call: TRBV10-3
j_call: TRBJ1-1
cdr3_nt: TGTGCCATCAGTGAGCCCCAGGGGGCCACTGAAGCTTTCTTT
cdr3_aa: CAISEPQGATEAFF

d_call: .
clone_size: .
v_call: TRBV7-8
j_call: TRBJ1-5
cdr3_nt: TGTGCCAGCAGCTTTGGACAGACCAGGGATCAGCCCCAGCATTTT
cdr3_aa: CASSFGQTRDQPQHF

d_call: .
clone_size: .
v_call: TRBV5-4
j_call: TRBJ1-6
cdr3_nt: TGTGCCAGCAGTCTGACCGGGTATAATTCACCCCTCCACTTT
cdr3_aa: CASSLTGYNSPLHF

d_call: .
clone_size: .
v_call: TRBV7-9
j_call: TRBJ1-2
cdr3_nt: TGTGCCAGCAGCTTCGTAACTAACTATGGCTACACCTTC
cdr3_aa: CASSFVTNYGYTF

d_call: TRBD1
clone_size: .
v_call: TRBV6-5
j_call: TRBJ1-2
cdr3_nt: TGTGCCAGCAGTTACACAGGGGGTAACTATGGCTACACCTTC
cdr3_aa: CASSYTGGNYGYTF

d_call: .
clone_size: .
v_call: TRBV7-2
j_call: TRBJ1-2
cdr3_nt: TGTGCCAGCAGCTTAGCCGAGACATACAACTATGGCTACACCTTC
cdr3_aa: CASSLAETYNYGYTF

d_call: .
clone_size: .
v_call: TRBV7-8
j_call: TRBJ2-1
cdr3_nt: TGTGCCAGCAGCTTAGCGGCGGCTCGGCGCCTAGCCTACAATGAGCAGTTCTTC
cdr3_aa: CASSLAAARRLAYNEQFF

d_call: TRBD1
clone_size: .
v_call: TRBV19
j_call: TRBJ1-2
cdr3_nt: TGTGCCAGTAGACTGACAGGGGAGTATGGCTACACCTTC
cdr3_aa: CASRLTGEYGYTF

d_call: .
clone_size: .
v_call: TRBV18
j_call: TRBJ1-4
cdr3_nt: TGTGCCAGCTCACCGTCGAAGGCGGGAAATAATGAAAAACTGTTTTTT
cdr3_aa: CASSPSKAGNNEKLFF

d_call: .
clone_size: once
v_call: TRBV5-6
j_call: TRBJ1-6
cdr3_nt: TGTGCCAGCAGCTTGGTCAGTGTGGTCGATTCACCCCTCCACTTT
cdr3_aa: CASSLVSVVDSPLHF

d_call: .
clone_size: .
v_call: TRBV29-1
j_call: TRBJ1-2
cdr3_nt: TGCAGCGTGCCATCAACGGGGAGAAATAACTATGGCTACACCTTC
cdr3_aa: CSVPSTGRNNYGYTF

d_call: TRBD1
clone_size: .
v_call: TRBV18
j_call: TRBJ2-3
cdr3_nt: TGTGCCAGCTCACCACCCGGGACAGGGTCGACAGATACGCAGTATTTT
cdr3_aa: CASSPPGTGSTDTQYF

d_call: TRBD2
clone_size: .
v_call: TRBV2
j_call: TRBJ2-7
cdr3_nt: TGTGCCAGCACCGTAACTAGCGGGGGCCTACTAAGCTCCTACGAGCAGTACTTC
cdr3_aa: CASTVTSGGLLSSYEQYF

d_call: .
clone_size: .
v_call: TRBV7-9
j_call: TRBJ1-1
cdr3_nt: TGTGCCAGCAGCTTGACGAGGGGGGGCATGGCTTTCTTT
cdr3_aa: CASSLTRGGMAFF

d_call: .
clone_size: .
v_call: TRBV21-1
j_call: TRBJ2-5
cdr3_nt: TGTGCCAGCAGCAAAGATCAAACGGGACAGCTCCAGTACTTC
cdr3_aa: CASSKDQTGQLQYF

d_call: .
clone_size: .
v_call: TRBV27
j_call: TRBJ1-6
cdr3_nt: TGTGCCAGCAGTCTCAACAGGGAATCACCCCTCCACTTT
cdr3_aa: CASSLNRESPLHF

d_call: .
clone_size: few
v_call: TRBV6-5
j_call: TRBJ1-2
cdr3_nt: TGTGCCAGCAGTTACGGTCCGACACCCTATGGCTACACCTTC
cdr3_aa: CASSYGPTPYGYTF

d_call: .
clone_size: .
v_call: TRBV6-5
j_call: TRBJ1-5
cdr3_nt: TGTGCCAGCAGTAAGACAGGCCCAGGGCAGCCCCAGCATTTT
cdr3_aa: CASSKTGPGQPQHF

d_call: .
clone_size: .
v_call: TRBV28
j_call: TRBJ1-4
cdr3_nt: TGTGCCAGCCCCGGGGGGGGGACATCCACTAATGAAAAACTGTTTTTT
cdr3_aa: CASPGGGTSTNEKLFF

d_call: .
clone_size: .
v_call: TRBV19
j_call: TRBJ1-5
cdr3_nt: TGTGCCAGTACAACATCACAGGGTTCCAATCAGCCCCAGCATTTT
cdr3_aa: CASTTSQGSNQPQHF

d_call: TRBD1
clone_size: few
v_call: TRBV7-3
j_call: TRBJ2-7
cdr3_nt: TGTGCCAGCAGCTTAATGGCGGGACAGGGGAGAGGGGAGCAGTACTTC
cdr3_aa: CASSLMAGQGRGEQYF

d_call: TRBD2
clone_size: .
v_call: TRBV11-1
j_call: TRBJ2-3
cdr3_nt: TGTGCCAGCAGCTTAAGAGGCGGGGGGGCCTCGGATACGCAGTATTTT
cdr3_aa: CASSLRGGGASDTQYF

d_call: TRBD1
clone_size: .
v_call: TRBV7-3
j_call: TRBJ2-1
cdr3_nt: TGTGCCAGCAGCACGGACAGGGTGGGCAATGAGCAGTTCTTC
cdr3_aa: CASSTDRVGNEQFF

d_call: TRBD1
clone_size: .
v_call: TRBV5-1
j_call: TRBJ1-1
cdr3_nt: TGCGCCAGCAGCTTGGCAGGGACAGGTAGTACTGAAGCTTTCTTT
cdr3_aa: CASSLAGTGSTEAFF

d_call: .
clone_size: .
v_call: TRBV11-2
j_call: TRBJ1-3
cdr3_nt: TGTGCCAGCAGCTTTACCGGGGAAAACACCATATATTTT
cdr3_aa: CASSFTGENTIYF

d_call: .
clone_size: .
v_call: TRBV14
j_call: TRBJ1-1
cdr3_nt: TGTGCCAGCAGCCACCCAGGAAGTGGGACTGAAGCTTTCTTT
cdr3_aa: CASSHPGSGTEAFF

d_call: TRBD2
clone_size: .
v_call: TRBV27
j_call: TRBJ2-1
cdr3_nt: TGTGCCAGCAGTTTGACTAGCGGGGGCTCCTACAATGAGCAGTTCTTC
cdr3_aa: CASSLTSGGSYNEQFF

d_call: .
clone_size: .
v_call: TRBV10-3
j_call: TRBJ1-6
cdr3_nt: TGTGCCATCAGTGACTTCGCCCAGGCACCCCTCCACTTT
cdr3_aa: CAISDFAQAPLHF

d_call: .
clone_size: once
v_call: TRBV5-1
j_call: TRBJ1-2
cdr3_nt: TGCGCCAGCAGCTTCGCAGGCGTCTATGGCTACACCTTC
cdr3_aa: CASSFAGVYGYTF

d_call: .
clone_size: .
v_call: TRBV5-1
j_call: TRBJ2-2
cdr3_nt: TGCGCCAGCAGCCCCGGTGGCGGGCCCACCGGGGAGCTGTTTTTT
cdr3_aa: CASSPGGGPTGELFF

d_call: .
clone_size: .
v_call: TRBV7-8
j_call: TRBJ1-4
cdr3_nt: TGTGCCAGCAGCTTACCGGGGGGTAATGAAAAACTGTTTTTT
cdr3_aa: CASSLPGGNEKLFF

d_call: TRBD1
clone_size: .
v_call: TRBV2
j_call: TRBJ1-2
cdr3_nt: TGTGCCAGCAGTGGGACAGGGGGCTTGCGTGGCTACACCTTC
cdr3_aa: CASSGTGGLRGYTF

d_call: TRBD1
clone_size: .
v_call: TRBV5-4
j_call: TRBJ1-1
cdr3_nt: TGTGCCAGCAGCCAGGACAGGGTGGGCACTGAAGCTTTCTTT
cdr3_aa: CASSQDRVGTEAFF

d_call: TRBD1
clone_size: .
v_call: TRBV5-1
j_call: TRBJ1-3
cdr3_nt: TGCGCCAGCAGCTCGGCCGCGGACAGGGCATCTGGAAACACCATATATTTT
cdr3_aa: CASSSAADRASGNTIYF

d_call: TRBD2
clone_size: .
v_call: TRBV4-1
j_call: TRBJ2-1
cdr3_nt: TGCGCCAGCAGCCAAGGACTAGCGGGGGGCTACAATGAGCAGTTCTTC
cdr3_aa: CASSQGLAGGYNEQFF

d_call: TRBD1
clone_size: .
v_call: TRBV3-1/TRBV3-2
j_call: TRBJ2-3
cdr3_nt: TGTGCCAGCAGCCTTCCCGGACAGGCATGGGATACGCAGTATTTT
cdr3_aa: CASSLPGQAWDTQYF

d_call: TRBD1
clone_size: .
v_call: TRBV24-1
j_call: TRBJ1-1
cdr3_nt: TGTGCCACCAGTGGTGGACAGGGTCGCACTGAAGCTTTCTTT
cdr3_aa: CATSGGQGRTEAFF

d_call: .
clone_size: .
v_call: TRBV7-2
j_call: TRBJ2-5
cdr3_nt: TGTGCCAGCAGCTTAAACGGGGATGAGACCCAGTACTTC
cdr3_aa: CASSLNGDETQYF

d_call: .
clone_size: once
v_call: TRBV7-9
j_call: TRBJ2-5
cdr3_nt: TGTGCCAGCAGCTTCGCGAGCGAGGAGACCCAGTACTTC
cdr3_aa: CASSFASEETQYF

d_call: .
clone_size: .
v_call: TRBV7-9
j_call: TRBJ1-2
cdr3_nt: TGTGCCAGCAGCCGAGGTAGCTATGGCTACACCTTC
cdr3_aa: CASSRGSYGYTF

d_call: .
clone_size: once
v_call: TRBV12-3/TRBV12-4
j_call: TRBJ1-2
cdr3_nt: TGTGCCAGCAGAGAACGGGGCTACACCTTC
cdr3_aa: CASRERGYTF

d_call: TRBD1
clone_size: .
v_call: TRBV5-1
j_call: TRBJ1-5
cdr3_nt: TGCGCCAGCAGCCTCGCAGGGGGCGGCAATCAGCCCCAGCATTTT
cdr3_aa: CASSLAGGGNQPQHF

d_call: .
clone_size: few
v_call: TRBV7-9
j_call: TRBJ1-6
cdr3_nt: TGTGCCACCGACAGCGGGGTCAACGAGAATTCACCCCTCCACTTT
cdr3_aa: CATDSGVNENSPLHF

d_call: .
clone_size: .
v_call: TRBV7-9
j_call: TRBJ1-2
cdr3_nt: TGTGCCAGCAGCTCCGACAGTGGGTATGGCTACACCTTC
cdr3_aa: CASSSDSGYGYTF

d_call: TRBD1
clone_size: .
v_call: TRBV5-1
j_call: TRBJ1-1
cdr3_nt: TGCGCCAGCAGCTTAGGGACAGACTATTACACTGAAGCTTTCTTT
cdr3_aa: CASSLGTDYYTEAFF

d_call: TRBD1
clone_size: .
v_call: TRBV29-1
j_call: TRBJ1-2
cdr3_nt: TGCAGCGACCCGGGACAGGAGTGCTTCCAGGGCTACACCTTC
cdr3_aa: CSDPGQECFQGYTF

d_call: TRBD1
clone_size: .
v_call: TRBV7-9
j_call: TRBJ2-5
cdr3_nt: TGTGCCAGCAGCTTGGGGGACAGGACCCAAGAGACCCAGTACTTC
cdr3_aa: CASSLGDRTQETQYF

d_call: .
clone_size: once
v_call: TRBV7-9
j_call: TRBJ1-1
cdr3_nt: TGTGCCGCCCGGGGGGCAGACGAGTTGAACACTGAAGCTTTCTTT
cdr3_aa: CAARGADELNTEAFF

d_call: TRBD1
clone_size: .
v_call: TRBV2
j_call: TRBJ1-3
cdr3_nt: TGTGCCAGCAGTGAACAAGGGACAGCATCCCTAAACACCATATATTTT
cdr3_aa: CASSEQGTASLNTIYF

d_call: .
clone_size: .
v_call: TRBV28
j_call: TRBJ1-5
cdr3_nt: TGTGCCAGCAGTTCAGTTTGGCAGGATAGCAATCAGCCCCAGCATTTT
cdr3_aa: CASSSVWQDSNQPQHF